This is a list of T cell receptor beta chains from one sample in a study of cytomegalovirus exposure and HLA in healthy donors. Using immunoSEQ multiplex PCR, the repertoire was profiled, and TCRdb retains in-frame clones only, with some absent. The sample yields 110,000 to 150,000 clones, around 82% seen once. Sequencing was done on a sample of PBMCs. These receptors all come from a man in his forties in good health and CMV-seropositive. The CDR3 runs from the conserved cysteine through the conserved F or W. The D gene is left open where the match is weak. Expanded clones are given a class, and other clones once, few, many or no size at all.

TRBJ1-4 | TRBV7-6 | - | - | TGTGCCACACAGGGAGCAACTAATGAAAAACTGTTTTTT | CATQGATNEKLFF
TRBJ1-2 | TRBV27 | few | - | TGTGCCAGCAGTACCCACGGGAGCGCTCACTATGGCTACACCTTC | CASSTHGSAHYGYTF
TRBJ1-5 | TRBV7-2 | - | - | TGTGCCAGCAGCTCCTACGGGGGGCATCAGCCCCAGCATTTT | CASSSYGGHQPQHF
TRBJ2-5 | TRBV6-1 | - | TRBD2 | TGTGCCAGCAGTGCCCCGCGGGGGGGCGCCGAGACCCAGTACTTC | CASSAPRGGAETQYF
TRBJ1-2 | TRBV25-1 | few | - | TGTGCCAGCAGTGCCTCGACAGGTATCTATGGCTACACCTTC | CASSASTGIYGYTF
TRBJ1-3 | TRBV7-2 | - | - | TGTGCCAGCAGCTTAGCGAGGCAAGGCTCTGGAAACACCATATATTTT | CASSLARQGSGNTIYF
TRBJ2-5 | TRBV29-1 | - | TRBD2 | TGCAGCGTTGAAACGGGGGGAGTGGTCCAGTACTTC | CSVETGGVVQYF
TRBJ2-5 | TRBV7-2 | - | - | TGTGCCAGCAGCCTCCGAGACAGACAAGAGACCCAGTACTTC | CASSLRDRQETQYF
TRBJ1-2 | TRBV6-1 | once | - | TGTGCCAGCAGTGACCGGGGTGGCTATGGCTACACCTTC | CASSDRGGYGYTF
TRBJ1-5 | TRBV5-6 | - | - | TGTGCCAGCAGCCTAGCTACCGGGTTGGAACAGCCCCAGCATTTT | CASSLATGLEQPQHF
TRBJ1-5 | TRBV28 | - | TRBD1 | TGTGCCAGCAGTTCCCCGACAGGGTACAATCAGCCCCAGCATTTT | CASSSPTGYNQPQHF
TRBJ2-1 | TRBV5-1 | - | TRBD1 | TGCGCCAGCAGACAATCAGGGGGCAATGAGCAGTTCTTC | CASRQSGGNEQFF
TRBJ1-6 | TRBV15 | few | - | TGTGCCACCGGGCGGGGGCAGAATTCACCCCTCCACTTT | CATGRGQNSPLHF
TRBJ2-7 | TRBV25-1 | - | TRBD1 | TGTGCCAGCGGACAGGGGGCCTACGAGCAGTACTTC | CASGQGAYEQYF
TRBJ2-3 | TRBV4-3 | - | - | TGCGCCAGCAGCCAAGTACTGGACTCCCACACAGATACGCAGTATTTT | CASSQVLDSHTDTQYF
TRBJ1-3 | TRBV6-5 | - | - | TGTGCCAGCAGTTACTCGGCCACTGGAAACACCATATATTTT | CASSYSATGNTIYF
TRBJ2-6 | TRBV13 | - | - | TGTGCCAGCAGCTTACCCCCAGGGTCCTCTGGGGCCAACGTCCTGACTTTC | CASSLPPGSSGANVLTF
TRBJ2-1 | TRBV6-5 | few | - | TGTGCCAGCAGCTCTACGTGGTCCGGAGACAATGAGCAGTTCTTC | CASSSTWSGDNEQFF
TRBJ2-1 | TRBV7-6 | - | TRBD1 | TGTGCCAGCAGCTCGGGACAGGTGGGGAATGAGCAGTTCTTC | CASSSGQVGNEQFF
TRBJ2-1 | TRBV10-1 | - | - | TGCGCCAGCAGCCCCACCCAGGGGAGTGAGCAGTTCTTC | CASSPTQGSEQFF
TRBJ2-5 | TRBV20-1 | - | - | TGCAGTGCTAGAGGCGCGGAGACCCAGTACTTC | CSARGAETQYF
TRBJ2-5 | TRBV5-5 | - | - | TGTGCCAGCAGCTGGAGTCCCCCAGAGACCCAGTACTTC | CASSWSPPETQYF
TRBJ2-5 | TRBV5-1 | few | - | TGCGCCAGCAGCTTGGCGGGGTCAGAGACCCAGTACTTC | CASSLAGSETQYF
TRBJ2-7 | TRBV6-1 | - | - | TGTGCCAGCAGCAGAAACTACGAGCAGTACTTC | CASSRNYEQYF
TRBJ2-3 | TRBV4-3 | - | - | TGCGCCAGCAGCCAAGGACTTGGGGACTGGGACCCCGATACGCAGTATTTT | CASSQGLGDWDPDTQYF
TRBJ1-4 | TRBV5-1 | - | TRBD1 | TGCGCCAGCAGCTTGGGGACAGGGTACACTAATGAAAAACTGTTTTTT | CASSLGTGYTNEKLFF
TRBJ2-3 | TRBV5-1 | - | TRBD2 | TGCGCCAGCAGCTTGGGCGGGAGATACACAGATACGCAGTATTTT | CASSLGGRYTDTQYF
TRBJ2-7 | TRBV28 | - | TRBD1 | TGTGCCAGCAGTTTATGGGGACAGGGTTCGGATGAGCAGTACTTC | CASSLWGQGSDEQYF
TRBJ2-7 | TRBV14 | - | TRBD1 | TGTGCCAGCAGCCAAGCGGGGACAGGAAGGGAGTACTTC | CASSQAGTGREYF